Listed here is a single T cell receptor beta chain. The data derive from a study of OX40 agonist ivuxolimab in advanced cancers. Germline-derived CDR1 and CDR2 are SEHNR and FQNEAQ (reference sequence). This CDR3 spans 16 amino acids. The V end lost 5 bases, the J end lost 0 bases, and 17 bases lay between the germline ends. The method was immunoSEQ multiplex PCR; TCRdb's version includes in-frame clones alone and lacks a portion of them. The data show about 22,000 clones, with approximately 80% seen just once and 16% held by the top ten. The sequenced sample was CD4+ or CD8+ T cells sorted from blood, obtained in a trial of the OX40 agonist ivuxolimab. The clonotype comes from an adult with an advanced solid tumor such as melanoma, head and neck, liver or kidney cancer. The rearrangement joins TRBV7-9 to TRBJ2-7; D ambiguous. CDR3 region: CASSRIGPGSSYEQYF. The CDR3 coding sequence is TGTGCCAGCAGCCGAATAGGGCCAGGAAGCTCCTACGAGCAGTACTTC.